This T cell receptor (beta chain) was captured in a study of CD8 T cells in Susac syndrome. The V end was cut by 6 bases, the J end by 5 bases, with 8 bases between. CDR1 and CDR2 from the germline V gene are SGHTA and FQGTGA. The CDR3 sequence is 12 residues long. It was with random hexamers that about 0.45 to 1 ug RNA was reverse transcribed. TCRdb called the immunoSEQ multiplex PCR reads again in MiXCR, with one record for every CDR3 protein. The data hold some 200,000 distinct CDR3 sequences, with roughly nine tenths observed a single time. Sequences were obtained from CD4+ T cells from PBMCs. The receptor was derived from a human donor with Susac syndrome. The chain links TRBV7-3 to TRBJ2-1, with D perhaps matching TRBD1 (5 bases). The CDR3 loop reads CASRDKNNEQFF. CDR3 DNA sequence: TGTGCCAGCAGGGACAAAAACAATGAGCAGTTCTTC.